The 20 T cell receptor beta chains presented below share a single source sample, sequenced in a study of blood T cells in healthy people across ages. The use of a sample-barcoded 5' primer and a J-beta primer mix characterized a second PCR of roughly 7 to 11 cycles. TCRdb re-called the 5' RACE reads through MiXCR, storing one row per CDR3 protein. The table has around 990,000 distinct CDR3 sequences, approximately 26% seen once. This same sample was also part of a study on T cells of mothers and their children.

Sequenced: blood. Source of these receptors: a girl aged 2-10 years in good health.

This clonotype came up a few times. V is TRBV24-1 and J is TRBJ2-5; TRBD1 agrees at 8 bases. The trim removed 4 bases at V and 4 bases at J, leaving 7 bases unmatched. The CDR3 runs 15 residues. CDR1 and CDR2 (germline): KGHDR, SFDVKD. In nucleotides, the CDR3 is TGTGCCACCAGTGACTCCAGGGGGCTCCTAGAGACCCAGTACTTC. Protein: CATSDSRGLLETQYF.

The chain carries TRBV7-9 and TRBJ1-1; tentatively, D is TRBD1 (6 bases). Trimming took off 5 bases at V and 4 bases at J, with 14 bases between the two ends. The V gene's germline CDR1 is SEHNR and CDR2 FQNEAQ (reference sequence). This CDR3 region has 14 residues. CDR3 loop: CASSQQGGLTEAFF. CDR3 nucleotides: TGTGCCAGCAGCCAACAGGGAGGGCTCACTGAAGCTTTCTTT.

This chain uses TRBV6-1 with TRBJ2-5; 7 bases align to TRBD2. After removal of 3 bases from V and 2 bases from J, the junction contained 6 bases not matched to a gene. Germline loops: CDR1 MNHNS, CDR2 SASEGT. The CDR3 is made up of 15 amino acids. The CDR3 is CASSEASGRQETQYF. The CDR3 DNA reads TGTGCCAGCAGTGAGGCTAGCGGACGACAAGAGACCCAGTACTTC.

This clonotype came up a few times. The rearrangement uses TRBV25-1 and TRBJ2-7, with D unresolved. Gene TRBJ2-5 matches the end of the DNA better, so the J call may be wrong. This CDR3 spans 13 amino acids. Germline V gene lookup returns CDR1 MGHDK and CDR2 SYGVNS. The DNA for the CDR3 is TGTGCCAGCAGTGACATGAATCAAGAGACCCAGTACTTC. This gives the protein CASSDMNQETQYF.

The chain combines TRBV4-2 with TRBJ2-4; 7 bases are shared with TRBD2. The CDR3 spans 15 residues. CDR1 LGHNA and CDR2 YNFKEQ come from the germline V gene. Trimming at V came to 4 bases and at J to 9 bases, leaving 12 bases not matched to a gene. The CDR3 DNA is TGTGCCAGCAGCCTGACTCACAGCGGGACCCCCATTCAGTACTTC. Its translation: CASSLTHSGTPIQYF.

In its sample, this clonotype was seen a few times. This rearrangement joins TRBV20-1 to TRBJ2-2; possibly TRBD1 or TRBD2 for D (6 bases each). The germline V gene encodes CDR1 DFQATT and CDR2 SNEGSKA (reference sequence). The CDR3 totals 15 residues. Between the trimmed V and J ends, which lost 3 bases and 6 bases, there was a span of 17 bases. DNA of the CDR3: TGCAGTGCTAGGGTCATAGGGGGGCCTCCCGGGGAGCTGTTTTTT. This gives the protein CSARVIGGPPGELFF.

This clonotype was seen only a few times. The V gene is TRBV29-1, the J gene TRBJ2-5; D is unresolved. Germline-derived CDR1 and CDR2 are SQVTM and ANQGSEA. The CDR3 consists of 14 residues. V gave up 4 bases and J gave up 5 bases, with 17 bases separating them. The CDR3 nucleotides read TGCAGCGTTGGATGGATTCGTAGTGTGGAGACCCAGTACTTC. Translation: CSVGWIRSVETQYF.

This clonotype has more than one count but fewer than ten. The chain has TRBV27 and TRBJ2-7; 7 positions agree with TRBD1. With 6 bases clipped from V and 4 bases from J, the junction kept 9 bases outside the gene matches. The germline V gene encodes CDR1 MNHEY and CDR2 SMNVEV (reference sequence). The length of the CDR3 is 14 residues. The CDR3 sequence is CASSSGTAQYEQYF. Here the CDR3 DNA reads TGTGCCAGCAGCTCCGGGACAGCCCAATACGAGCAGTACTTC.

V usage is TRBV12-3 or TRBV12-4 and J usage is TRBJ2-3; D may correspond to TRBD1 or TRBD2 (5 bases each). Trimming left V 6 bases short and J 5 bases short, with 15 bases between. This CDR3 spans 14 amino acids. As DNA, the CDR3 is TGTGCCAGCAGGGGGGACCCCGGCGGAGATACGCAGTATTTT. Residues: CASRGDPGGDTQYF.

This clonotype came up a few times. This chain connects TRBV6-6 to TRBJ1-5, with a weak D call TRBD1 (6 bases). The CDR3 runs to 13 residues. The V end lost 10 bases, the J end lost 2 bases, and 12 bases lay between the germline ends. The germline gives CDR1 MNHNY, CDR2 SVGAGI (reference sequence). CDR3 nucleotide sequence: TGTGCCACCCGGGACACGGGCAATCAGCCCCAGCATTTT. Its protein is CATRDTGNQPQHF.

The table lists this clonotype with a few counts. The chain links TRBV10-3 to TRBJ2-1; 12 bases fit TRBD2. The length of the CDR3 is 14 residues. Germline trimming cut 6 bases from V and 7 bases from J; bases unmatched to any gene: 4. Germline V gene data show CDR1 as ENHRY and CDR2 as SYGVKD. The chain's CDR3 is CAIRQLAGGNEQFF. CDR3 sequence (DNA): TGTGCCATCAGGCAACTAGCGGGAGGTAATGAGCAGTTCTTC.

V is TRBV29-1 and J is TRBJ2-1, with a weak D call TRBD2 (7 bases). This CDR3 region has 12 residues. Germline V gene lookup returns CDR1 SQVTM and CDR2 ANQGSEA. Trimming removed 4 bases at V and 8 bases at J, with 12 bases between. The CDR3: CSVGRGGDEQFF. The CDR3 DNA reads as TGCAGCGTTGGAAGGGGGGGTGATGAGCAGTTCTTC.

This clonotype appeared a few times. This chain links TRBV29-1 with TRBJ2-1; D ambiguous. The J call is doubtful: the DNA matches TRBJ2-7 better. The CDR3 is 11 residues long. CDR1 is SQVTM and CDR2 is ANQGSEA in the germline V gene. CDR3 protein: CSVKTDYEQYF. CDR3 DNA sequence: TGCAGCGTAAAAACCGACTACGAGCAGTACTTC.

The chain combines TRBV4-3 with TRBJ2-7; either TRBD1 or TRBD2 may supply D (6 bases each). The germline V and J ends were trimmed by 0 bases and 5 bases, with 14 bases remaining between them. This CDR3 comprises 15 residues. Germline lookup yields CDR1 LGHNA and CDR2 YSLEER. CDR3 amino acids: CASSQESRGGHEQYF. CDR3 nucleotide sequence: TGCGCCAGCAGCCAAGAATCCAGGGGAGGACACGAGCAGTACTTC.

This clonotype came up a few times. The rearrangement links TRBV27 to TRBJ1-1, with unresolved D. The CDR3 loop spans 13 amino acids. V gave up 3 bases and J gave up 5 bases, with 10 bases separating them. Germline lookup yields CDR1 MNHEY and CDR2 SMNVEV (reference sequence). CDR3 sequence: CASSLNQVTEAFF. The CDR3 DNA is TGTGCCAGCAGTTTGAACCAGGTTACTGAAGCTTTCTTT.

The chain has TRBV20-1 and TRBJ2-5; 7 nucleotides line up with TRBD2. Gene TRBJ2-7 matches the end of the DNA better, so the J call may be wrong. The germline V gene has CDR1 DFQATT and CDR2 SNEGSKA (reference sequence). The CDR3 contains 15 residues. Here the CDR3 DNA reads TGCAGTGCTAGCCTTATATCCGGGACTACCTACGAGCAGTACTTC. This encodes CSASLISGTTYEQYF.

V is TRBV28 and J is TRBJ2-7; D remains unclear. The CDR3 runs 14 residues. CDR1 and CDR2 from the germline V gene are MDHEN and SYDVKM. The V end was cut by 6 bases, the J end by 0 bases, with 12 bases between. The CDR3 DNA sequence: TGTGCCAGCAGCTTTGGGCCTACCTCCTACGAGCAGTACTTC. Its protein product is CASSFGPTSYEQYF.

The chain carries TRBV20-1 and TRBJ2-5; 8 bases line up with TRBD1. The J call is uncertain, as TRBJ2-7 better fits the DNA end. The CDR3 has 15 amino acids. Per the germline V gene, CDR1 is DFQATT and CDR2 is SNEGSKA (reference sequence). Written as DNA, the CDR3 is TGCAGTGCCCCTGCCCCAGGGGGCAACTCCTACGAGCAGTACTTC. It specifies CSAPAPGGNSYEQYF.

The chain has TRBV6-2 or TRBV6-3 and TRBJ1-2; D call uncertain. The V end lost 4 bases, the J end lost 4 bases, and 13 bases lay between the germline ends. This CDR3 has 14 amino acids. Germline lookup yields CDR1 MNHEY and CDR2 SVGEGT. For the CDR3, the DNA is TGTGCCAGCAGTTGGGTACAGTCGACCTATGGCTACACCTTC. Its protein is CASSWVQSTYGYTF.

This clonotype was counted many times. The rearrangement uses TRBV7-8 and TRBJ2-3, with D tentatively TRBD2 (6 bases). Trimming shortened V by 1 base and J by 0 bases, and 11 bases separated the two germline ends. Germline V gene lookup returns CDR1 SGHVS and CDR2 FQNEAQ. This CDR3 region has 16 residues. CDR3 bases: TGTGCCAGCAGCTTAGAAACGGGGACTAGCACAGATACGCAGTATTTT. This codes for CASSLETGTSTDTQYF.